The clone carrying this T cell receptor beta chain was counted once. This sample is part of a study of technical replicates of blood from a handful of donors. Per germline, CDR1 DFQATT and CDR2 SNEGSKA (reference sequence). This CDR3 comprises 11 residues. V was clipped by 5 bases and J by 6 bases, with 8 bases between them. Measured with immunoSEQ multiplex PCR; TCRdb has only the in-frame clones, and not every one. The table shows about 88,000 clones, with about 93% occurring only once. Sequencing was performed on T cells isolated from PBMCs. The clonotype comes from a human donor in good health. V and J are TRBV20-1 and TRBJ2-1; possible D gene TRBD2, 5 bases. Here the CDR3 reads CSAEGFNEQFF. DNA for the CDR3: TGCAGTGCTGAGGGCTTCAATGAGCAGTTCTTC.